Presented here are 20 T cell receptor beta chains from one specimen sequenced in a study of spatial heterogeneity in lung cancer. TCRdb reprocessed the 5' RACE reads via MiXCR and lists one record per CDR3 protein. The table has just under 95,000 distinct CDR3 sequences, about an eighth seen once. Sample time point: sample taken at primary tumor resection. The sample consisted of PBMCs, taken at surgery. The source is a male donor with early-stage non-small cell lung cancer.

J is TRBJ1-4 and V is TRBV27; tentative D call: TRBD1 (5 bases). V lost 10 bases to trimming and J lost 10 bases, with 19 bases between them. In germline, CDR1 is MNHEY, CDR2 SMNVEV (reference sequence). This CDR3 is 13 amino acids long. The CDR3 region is CATFGTEKRKLFF. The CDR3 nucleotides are TGTGCCACCTTCGGGACGGAGAAGAGAAAACTGTTTTTT.

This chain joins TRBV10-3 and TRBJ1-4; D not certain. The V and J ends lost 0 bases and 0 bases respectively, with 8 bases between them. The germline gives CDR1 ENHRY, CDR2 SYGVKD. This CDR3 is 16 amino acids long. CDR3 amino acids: CAISESLHATNEKLFF. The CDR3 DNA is TGTGCCATCAGTGAGTCTCTCCATGCAACTAATGAAAAACTGTTTTTT.

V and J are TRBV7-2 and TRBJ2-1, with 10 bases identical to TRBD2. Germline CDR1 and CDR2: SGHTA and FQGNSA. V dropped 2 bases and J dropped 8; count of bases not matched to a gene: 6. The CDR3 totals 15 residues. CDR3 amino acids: CASSLLAGEPHEQFF. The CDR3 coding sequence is TGTGCCAGCAGCTTACTAGCGGGAGAACCCCATGAGCAGTTCTTC.

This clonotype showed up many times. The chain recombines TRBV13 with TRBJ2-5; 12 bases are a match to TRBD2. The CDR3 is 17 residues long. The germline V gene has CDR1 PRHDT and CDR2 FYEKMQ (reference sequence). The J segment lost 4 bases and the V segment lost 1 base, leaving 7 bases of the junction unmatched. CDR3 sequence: CASSLARTSGIGETQYF. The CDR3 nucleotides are TGTGCCAGCAGCTTAGCAAGGACTAGCGGGATCGGAGAGACCCAGTACTTC. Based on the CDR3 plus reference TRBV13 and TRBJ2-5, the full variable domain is AAGVIQSPRHLIKEKRETATLKCYPIPRHDTVYWYQQGPGQDPQFLISFYEKMQSDKGSIPDRFSAQQFSDYHSELNMSSLELGDSALYFCASSLARTSGIGETQYFGPGTRLLVL.

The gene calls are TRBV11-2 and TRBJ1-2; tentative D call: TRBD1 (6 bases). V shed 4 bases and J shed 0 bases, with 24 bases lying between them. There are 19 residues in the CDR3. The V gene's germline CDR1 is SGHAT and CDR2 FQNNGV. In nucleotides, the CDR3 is TGTGCCAGCAGCTCGCATCTTCTAACACAGGGACCGGCTAACTATGGCTACACCTTC. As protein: CASSSHLLTQGPANYGYTF.

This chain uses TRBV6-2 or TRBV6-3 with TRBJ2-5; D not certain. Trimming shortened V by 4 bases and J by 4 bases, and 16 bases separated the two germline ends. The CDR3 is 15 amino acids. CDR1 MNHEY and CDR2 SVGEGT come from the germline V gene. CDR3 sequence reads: CASSSPVRATETQYF. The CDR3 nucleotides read TGTGCCAGCAGTTCCCCAGTTAGAGCCACAGAGACCCAGTACTTC.

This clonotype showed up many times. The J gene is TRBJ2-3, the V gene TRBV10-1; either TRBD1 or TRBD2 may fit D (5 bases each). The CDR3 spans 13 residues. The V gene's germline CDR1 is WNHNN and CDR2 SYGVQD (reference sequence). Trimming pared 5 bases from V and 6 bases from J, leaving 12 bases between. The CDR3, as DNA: TGCGCCAGCAGTCGTGGGACGGCCGATACGCAGTATTTT. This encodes CASSRGTADTQYF.

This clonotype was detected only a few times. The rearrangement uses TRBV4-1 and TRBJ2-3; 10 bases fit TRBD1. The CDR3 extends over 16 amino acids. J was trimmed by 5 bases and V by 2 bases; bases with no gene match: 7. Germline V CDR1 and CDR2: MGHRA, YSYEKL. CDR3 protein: CASSQPSGDRGDTQYF. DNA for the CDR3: TGCGCCAGCAGCCAACCCTCGGGGGACAGGGGAGATACGCAGTATTTT.

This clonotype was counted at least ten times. This CDR3 reads CASSQDVKYEQYF. In DNA, the CDR3 is TGCGCCAGCAGCCAAGATGTAAAGTACGAGCAGTACTTC. The gene calls are TRBV4-3 and TRBJ2-7; D remains unclear. The CDR3 covers 13 residues. Germline values: CDR1 LGHNA, CDR2 YSLEER. V was shortened by 0 bases and J by 4 bases, with 7 bases between the two germline ends.

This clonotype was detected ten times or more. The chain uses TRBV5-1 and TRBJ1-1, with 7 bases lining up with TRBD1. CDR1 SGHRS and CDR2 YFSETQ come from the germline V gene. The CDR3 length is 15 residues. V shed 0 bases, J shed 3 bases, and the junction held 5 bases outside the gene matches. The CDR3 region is CASSLEWGTDTEAFF. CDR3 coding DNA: TGCGCCAGCAGCTTGGAGTGGGGGACAGACACTGAAGCTTTCTTT.

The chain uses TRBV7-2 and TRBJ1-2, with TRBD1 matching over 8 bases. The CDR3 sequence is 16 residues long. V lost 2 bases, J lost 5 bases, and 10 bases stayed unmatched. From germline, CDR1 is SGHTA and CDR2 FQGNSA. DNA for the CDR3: TGTGCCAGCAGCTTAACCCCGGACAGGGCCGCTTATGGCTACACCTTC. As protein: CASSLTPDRAAYGYTF.

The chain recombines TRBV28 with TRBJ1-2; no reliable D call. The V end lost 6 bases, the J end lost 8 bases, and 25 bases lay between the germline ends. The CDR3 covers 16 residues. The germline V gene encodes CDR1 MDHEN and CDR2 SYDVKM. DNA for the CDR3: TGTGCCAGCAGCCCGAACTTACTACAATCCTTGGAAGGCTACACCTTC. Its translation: CASSPNLLQSLEGYTF.

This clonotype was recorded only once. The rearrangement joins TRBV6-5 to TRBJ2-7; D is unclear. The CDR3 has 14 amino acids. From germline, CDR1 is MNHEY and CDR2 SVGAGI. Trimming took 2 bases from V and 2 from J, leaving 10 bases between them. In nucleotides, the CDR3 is TGTGCCAGCAGTTACGAAGGAAACGCCTACGAGCAGTACTTC. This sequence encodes CASSYEGNAYEQYF.

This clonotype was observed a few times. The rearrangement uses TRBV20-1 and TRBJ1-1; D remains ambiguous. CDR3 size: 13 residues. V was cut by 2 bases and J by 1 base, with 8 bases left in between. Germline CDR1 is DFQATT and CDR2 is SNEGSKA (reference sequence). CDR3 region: CSARPGANTEAFF. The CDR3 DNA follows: TGCAGTGCTAGACCTGGTGCGAACACTGAAGCTTTCTTT.

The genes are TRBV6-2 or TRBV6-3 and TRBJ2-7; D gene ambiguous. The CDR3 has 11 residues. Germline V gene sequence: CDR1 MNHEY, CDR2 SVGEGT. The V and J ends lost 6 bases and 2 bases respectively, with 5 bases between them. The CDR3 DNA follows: TGTGCCAGCAGCGCCACCTACGAGCAGTACTTC. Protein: CASSATYEQYF.

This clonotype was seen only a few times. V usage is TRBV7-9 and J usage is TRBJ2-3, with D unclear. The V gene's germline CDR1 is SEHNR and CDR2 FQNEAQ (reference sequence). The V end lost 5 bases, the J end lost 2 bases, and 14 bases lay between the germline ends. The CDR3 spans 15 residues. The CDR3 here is CASSRVASNTDTQYF. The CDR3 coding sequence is TGTGCCAGCAGCCGAGTGGCTTCTAACACAGATACGCAGTATTTT.

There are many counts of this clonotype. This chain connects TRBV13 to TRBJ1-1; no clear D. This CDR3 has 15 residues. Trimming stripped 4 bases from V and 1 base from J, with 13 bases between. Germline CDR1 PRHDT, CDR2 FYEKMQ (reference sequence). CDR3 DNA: TGTGCCAGCAGCTCCCGATTCGACGGGAACACTGAAGCTTTCTTT. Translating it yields CASSSRFDGNTEAFF.

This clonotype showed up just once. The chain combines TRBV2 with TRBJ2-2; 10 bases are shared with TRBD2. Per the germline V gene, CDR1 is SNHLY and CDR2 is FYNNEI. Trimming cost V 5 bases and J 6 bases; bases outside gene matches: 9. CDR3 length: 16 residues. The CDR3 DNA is TGTGCCAGCAGTAAACTTACTAGCGGGAATGCCGGGGAGCTGTTTTTT. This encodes CASSKLTSGNAGELFF.

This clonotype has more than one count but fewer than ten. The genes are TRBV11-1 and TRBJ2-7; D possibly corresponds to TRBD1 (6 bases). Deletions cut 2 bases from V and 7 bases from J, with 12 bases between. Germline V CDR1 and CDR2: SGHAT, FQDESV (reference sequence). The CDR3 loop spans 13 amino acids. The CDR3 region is CASSLSPQGEQYF. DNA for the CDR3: TGTGCCAGCAGCTTATCCCCACAGGGAGAGCAGTACTTC.

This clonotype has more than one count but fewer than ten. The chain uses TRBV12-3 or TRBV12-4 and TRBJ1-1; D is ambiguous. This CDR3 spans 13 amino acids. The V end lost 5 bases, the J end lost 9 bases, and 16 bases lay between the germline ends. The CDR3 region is CASSATSGSQAFF. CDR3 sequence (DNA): TGTGCCAGCAGTGCTACTTCGGGGAGCCAAGCTTTCTTT.